Sequencing of this T cell receptor (beta chain) was carried out in a study of T cell responses to AZD1222 COVID-19 vaccine. Study information: Analyses pooled second doses at about 4 or about 12 weeks.

CDR1 is GTSNPN, CDR2 SVGIG, per germline (reference sequence). The CDR3 runs to 11 residues. V was pared by 5 bases and J by 4 bases, with 8 bases between. Clones were sequenced by immunoSEQ multiplex PCR, and TCRdb holds only the in-frame ones, with some missing. Of roughly 150,000 clones detected, roughly 92% appear once; the ten largest clones hold 1.6%. The genes are TRBV30 and TRBJ1-1; weak D call: TRBD1 (5 bases). The origin of this receptor is an adult in good health. Source: peripheral blood, taken on day 0 of AZD1222 vaccination. The CDR3 loop reads CAWGAFTEAFF. The CDR3 DNA follows: TGTGCCTGGGGGGCATTCACTGAAGCTTTCTTT.